This T cell receptor (beta chain) was captured in a study of T cell repertoires in cytomegalovirus infection. Overall study context: Recently identified HLA-C-restricted CMV epitopes were used, and well-studied HLA-B-restricted CMV epitopes were used as well. Indications of both CMV infection and matching HLA type were provided by public TCR beta signatures.

Points on this clonotype: Its cognate antigen is unknown.

From the reads, TCRdb called clonotypes with MiXCR, one entry per CDR3 protein. The sample yields 830,000 or so distinct CDR3 sequences, 30% to 35% seen once. General study points: Within the response measured ex vivo, HLA-C-restricted CMV-specific TCR beta clonotypes were dominant.

The CDR3 is made up of 14 amino acids. Germline CDR1 MNHEY, CDR2 SVGAGI. V gave up 7 bases and J gave up 5 bases, with 17 bases separating them. The sequenced sample was cultured CD8+ T cells from PBMCs, obtained from culture after CMV antigen stimulation. This chain connects TRBV6-5 to TRBJ1-1; D ambiguous. This receptor was identified in a human donor in good health (CMV status not recorded). Some clones in this sample may be carry-over from other donors' samples. The CDR3 DNA is TGTGCCAGCACCGAACTAGGGATGGGGACTGAAGCTTTCTTT. Translation: CASTELGMGTEAFF.